A selection of T cell receptor beta chains follows, all from one sample in a study of long-term antiretroviral therapy in people with HIV. TCRdb's table, derived via immunoSEQ multiplex PCR, lists solely in-frame clones and lacks some. Of tens of thousands of clones listed, 70% to 85% are singletons. The sample here was unsorted PBMCs, taken 4.1 years after starting antiretroviral therapy. The receptors were sampled from a woman aged 40 to 49 with HIV. Both conserved end residues are part of each CDR3. A D gene is named only where the DNA matches it firmly. Clone size is given for some rows only: seen once, a few or many times, or a class if the clone is expanded.

.,14,TRBV2,few,TRBJ1-5,TGTGCCAGCAGTGAGGCCAGGGGACATCAGCCCCAGCATTTT,CASSEARGHQPQHF
TRBD2,17,TRBV7-2,few,TRBJ2-1,TGTGCCAGCAGCTTAGCGGCTAGCGGGGTTACCTACAATGAGCAGTTCTTC,CASSLAASGVTYNEQFF
TRBD1,15,TRBV13,.,TRBJ2-7,TGTGCCAGCAGCGCCATATACGACAGGGACCACGAGCAGTACTTC,CASSAIYDRDHEQYF
TRBD1,17,TRBV4-3,.,TRBJ1-4,TGCGCCAGCAGCCAATATGGTTTGGGGACAGCAAATGAAAAACTGTTTTTT,CASSQYGLGTANEKLFF
.,17,TRBV7-8,.,TRBJ2-2,TGTGCCAGCAGCTTAGAGGGGGGGACTGCGAACACCGGGGAGCTGTTTTTT,CASSLEGGTANTGELFF
.,17,TRBV19,.,TRBJ2-2,TGTGCCAGTAGTATAGGGACAGCGAGCCCGAACACCGGGGAGCTGTTTTTT,CASSIGTASPNTGELFF
.,13,TRBV6-5,.,TRBJ1-2,TGTGCCAGCAGTTATTTCCCGATCTATGGCTACACCTTC,CASSYFPIYGYTF
.,15,TRBV9,.,TRBJ2-7,TGTGCCAGCAGCCCCCTCCCAGATCTCTTCTACGAGCAGTACTTC,CASSPLPDLFYEQYF
TRBD1,14,TRBV9,few,TRBJ1-1,TGTGCCAGCAGCAATCACAGGGGTCACACTGAAGCTTTCTTT,CASSNHRGHTEAFF
TRBD1,15,TRBV7-9,.,TRBJ1-5,TGTGCCAGCAGCTTAGGGGGACAGGGGGATCAGCCCCAGCATTTT,CASSLGGQGDQPQHF
.,14,TRBV7-8,.,TRBJ1-2,TGTGCCAGCAGCCGGGGGACGGAGAACTATGGCTACACCTTC,CASSRGTENYGYTF
TRBD1,15,TRBV5-4,.,TRBJ2-7,TGTGCCAGCAGGCTTAGTGGGGACAGGATCCACGAGCAGTACTTC,CASRLSGDRIHEQYF
TRBD1,14,TRBV7-2,.,TRBJ1-2,TGTGCCAGCAGCTCGGGACAGGGAGCCTATGGCTACACCTTC,CASSSGQGAYGYTF
.,13,TRBV30,.,TRBJ2-2,TGTGCCTGGAGTGTACCTGGGACCGGGGAGCTGTTTTTT,CAWSVPGTGELFF
TRBD2,17,TRBV5-1,.,TRBJ2-3,TGCGCCAGCAGCTCCGGGACTAGCGGGGACAACACAGATACGCAGTATTTT,CASSSGTSGDNTDTQYF
.,13,TRBV4-3,.,TRBJ2-1,TGCGCCAGCAGCCAAGTGAGAGGGGATGAGCAGTTCTTC,CASSQVRGDEQFF
TRBD1,14,TRBV6-1,few,TRBJ1-4,TGTGCCAGCAGTGTGGGACAGGGGAATGAAAAACTGTTTTTT,CASSVGQGNEKLFF
TRBD2,15,TRBV19,.,TRBJ2-2,TGTGCCAGTAGTATGCTGGCGGGAGGCCCCGGGGAGCTGTTTTTT,CASSMLAGGPGELFF
.,14,TRBV19,.,TRBJ1-5,TGTGCCAGTAGTATTACCGGGGACAATCAGCCCCAGCATTTT,CASSITGDNQPQHF
TRBD1,15,TRBV10-3,.,TRBJ2-1,TGTGCCATCAGTGTAAACCAGGGGGTTTACAATGAGCAGTTCTTC,CAISVNQGVYNEQFF
TRBD1,12,TRBV7-2,.,TRBJ2-5,TGTGCCAGCAGCAGGGACAGGGAGACCCAGTACTTC,CASSRDRETQYF
.,10,TRBV29-1,.,TRBJ2-3,TGCAGCGTTTTAACAGATACGCAGTATTTT,CSVLTDTQYF
.,13,TRBV7-9,.,TRBJ2-7,TGTGCCAGCAGCTTATCTTTGGGGAACGAGCAGTACTTC,CASSLSLGNEQYF
TRBD2,14,TRBV5-1,.,TRBJ2-7,TGCGCCAGCAGCTCCGGGACTAGATTCGGCGAGCAGTACTTC,CASSSGTRFGEQYF
.,18,TRBV6-1,.,TRBJ2-2,TGTGCCAGCAGGGAAACCGGGCGGGGGCCTATGAACACCGGGGAGCTGTTTTTT,CASRETGRGPMNTGELFF
TRBD1,16,TRBV19,.,TRBJ1-5,TGTGCCAGTAGTATTCGGACAGGGGAAAGCAATCAGCCCCAGCATTTT,CASSIRTGESNQPQHF
.,16,TRBV7-2,.,TRBJ2-2,TGTGCCAGCAGCTTAGTTTCTCGGCGCCACACCGGGGAGCTGTTTTTT,CASSLVSRRHTGELFF
.,15,TRBV23-1,.,TRBJ1-2,TGCGCCAACAGATGCGAGGGGCGGAGGCTGCATGGCTACACCTTC,CANRCEGRRLHGYTF
.,15,TRBV15,.,TRBJ1-3,TGTGCCACCAGCAGAGGGGGGCCCTCTGGAAACACCATATATTTT,CATSRGGPSGNTIYF
.,13,TRBV12-5,.,TRBJ2-1,TGTGCTAGTGGTTTGGTATCAGGGAATGAGCAGTTCTTC,CASGLVSGNEQFF
TRBD2,15,TRBV11-2,.,TRBJ2-7,TGTGCCAGCAGCTTAGTAGCGGGGTCTACCTACGAGCAGTACTTC,CASSLVAGSTYEQYF
.,14,TRBV7-8,.,TRBJ2-3,TGTGCCAGCAGCTTAGGGCATAGCACAGATACGCAGTATTTT,CASSLGHSTDTQYF